This is a list of T cell receptor beta chains from one sample in a study of T-cell memory formation after mild COVID-19. One entry per CDR3 protein results from TCRdb running MiXCR on the 5' RACE reads. The table lists around 340,000 distinct CDR3 sequences, 13% to 15% of them singletons. The material sequenced was PBMCs or a T cell subset sorted from them (not recorded which). The receptors derive from a man aged 18 to 29 who had mild COVID-19 (a few samples of this study predate the infection). Cell type and time point are not known. Each CDR3 is given without its conserved first and last residue.

J gene: TRBJ2-1
V gene: TRBV6-2/TRBV6-3
CDR3 protein: ASSTQPPLAGLLNEQF

J gene: TRBJ1-6
V gene: TRBV20-1
CDR3 protein: SARDFMGKSSYNSPLH

J gene: TRBJ2-4
V gene: TRBV7-2
CDR3 protein: ASRPTTGSQIQY

J gene: TRBJ1-6
V gene: TRBV27
CDR3 protein: ASRIQGTLNSPLH

J gene: TRBJ1-6
V gene: TRBV20-1
CDR3 protein: SAREGDWHSPLH

J gene: TRBJ2-7
V gene: TRBV20-1
CDR3 protein: SASDDGTYEQY

J gene: TRBJ1-5
V gene: TRBV6-5
CDR3 protein: ASSPMSGNQPQH

J gene: TRBJ2-4
V gene: TRBV18
CDR3 protein: ASSPTEPKGIQY

J gene: TRBJ1-2
V gene: TRBV6-5
CDR3 protein: ASSGRTGGPYGYT

J gene: TRBJ2-5
V gene: TRBV29-1
CDR3 protein: SVVGLDGETQY

J gene: TRBJ1-2
V gene: TRBV20-1
CDR3 protein: SAGDKFYGYT

J gene: TRBJ2-3
V gene: TRBV18
CDR3 protein: ASSDGSDTQY

J gene: TRBJ2-7
V gene: TRBV4-1
CDR3 protein: ASSQGKQGRDEQY

J gene: TRBJ2-7
V gene: TRBV21-1
CDR3 protein: ASRRTGGFEQY

J gene: TRBJ1-2
V gene: TRBV20-1
CDR3 protein: SASATQGWRGYT

J gene: TRBJ2-3
V gene: TRBV20-1
CDR3 protein: SALSPTSTDTQY

J gene: TRBJ2-2
V gene: TRBV9
CDR3 protein: ASSVALAEYTGELF

J gene: TRBJ1-6
V gene: TRBV5-7
CDR3 protein: ASSLDRNNSPLH

J gene: TRBJ2-3
V gene: TRBV5-1
CDR3 protein: ASSLLLLGREDTQY

J gene: TRBJ1-4
V gene: TRBV12-3/TRBV12-4
CDR3 protein: ASRSGAFEKLF

J gene: TRBJ2-3
V gene: TRBV5-1
CDR3 protein: ASSSSSGLGTDTQY

J gene: TRBJ2-5
V gene: TRBV10-3
CDR3 protein: AISVAGQGVETQY

J gene: TRBJ1-3
V gene: TRBV18
CDR3 protein: ASSPQELRNTIY

J gene: TRBJ2-2
V gene: TRBV19
CDR3 protein: ASMGARELF

J gene: TRBJ2-3
V gene: TRBV19
CDR3 protein: ASSILAETTDTQY

J gene: TRBJ2-7
V gene: TRBV12-3/TRBV12-4
CDR3 protein: ASSIPGARWEQY

J gene: TRBJ1-3
V gene: TRBV6-1
CDR3 protein: ASSEVQGHAGNTIY

J gene: TRBJ1-1
V gene: TRBV5-6
CDR3 protein: ASSLVGTGGAEAF

J gene: TRBJ1-1
V gene: TRBV5-1
CDR3 protein: ASSLAMLSNTEAF

J gene: TRBJ2-2
V gene: TRBV5-1
CDR3 protein: ASSRGTSNTGELF

J gene: TRBJ2-2
V gene: TRBV12-3/TRBV12-4
CDR3 protein: ASSFTYDHRGLDTGELF

J gene: TRBJ1-3
V gene: TRBV5-1
CDR3 protein: ASSLDPGYTGNTIY

J gene: TRBJ1-5
V gene: TRBV28
CDR3 protein: ASSQGTGKEPQH

J gene: TRBJ2-3
V gene: TRBV5-1
CDR3 protein: ASSLGEPDTQY

J gene: TRBJ1-2
V gene: TRBV7-2
CDR3 protein: ASSLEVDYGYT

J gene: TRBJ2-5
V gene: TRBV5-4
CDR3 protein: ASSFIGGTRRGETQY

J gene: TRBJ2-5
V gene: TRBV6-5
CDR3 protein: ASRLAGGFQETQY

J gene: TRBJ2-3
V gene: TRBV20-1
CDR3 protein: SARNLIDTQY

J gene: TRBJ1-1
V gene: TRBV20-1
CDR3 protein: SARDRRGGTEAF